The 11 T cell receptor beta chains reported below all come from one sample, sequenced in a study of T-cell reconstitution after alpha-beta-depleted transplantation in children. Library preparation (for TCRbeta) was performed with unique molecular identifiers. TCRdb independently ran MiXCR on the PCR reads; one entry per CDR3 protein. The repertoire has approximately 400,000 distinct CDR3 sequences, approximately 10% of them found once; the top ten carry about 5%. The sequences come from PBMCs from the stem cell graft donor, collected from the stem cell graft. The receptor source for this set is a human donor who donated a stem cell graft to a child with acute myeloid leukemia.

This clonotype has a count of ten or more. DNA for the CDR3: TGTGCCAGCAGTTACTCTATAGCGGGATGGTCAGATACGCAGTATTTT. Encoded protein: CASSYSIAGWSDTQYF. The V call is TRBV6-2 or TRBV6-3, the J call TRBJ2-3; 8 bases match TRBD2. Losses at the gene ends were 0 bases for V and 4 bases for J; bases not matched to a gene: 6. The length of the CDR3 is 16 residues. Germline V gene data show CDR1 as MNHEY and CDR2 as SVGEGT.

The chain recombines TRBV20-1 with TRBJ2-1; TRBD2 matches at 9 bases. This CDR3 has 18 residues. In germline, CDR1 is DFQATT, CDR2 SNEGSKA (reference sequence). Trimming cost V 0 bases and J 0 bases; bases outside gene matches: 9. CDR3 amino acids: CSARDPSGRSSSYNEQFF. The CDR3 nucleotides read TGCAGTGCTAGAGATCCCAGCGGGAGGTCGAGCTCCTACAATGAGCAGTTCTTC.

This clonotype was observed a few times. The chain links TRBV2 to TRBJ1-5; the D is unclear. V was trimmed by 3 bases and J by 2 bases, leaving 11 bases between them. CDR3 length: 15 residues. Germline V gene data show CDR1 as SNHLY and CDR2 as FYNNEI. This CDR3 reads CASSDYGQRNQPQHF. The DNA for the CDR3 is TGTGCCAGCAGTGATTACGGGCAGCGCAATCAGCCCCAGCATTTT.

This clonotype occurred a few times. The CDR3 DNA reads as TGTGCCAGCAGCTTAGCTGACAGAGGAAATTCACCCCTCCACTTT. It specifies CASSLADRGNSPLHF. The chain carries TRBV7-8 and TRBJ1-6; a weak D match, TRBD1 (5 bases). Germline lookup yields CDR1 SGHVS and CDR2 FQNEAQ. V was clipped by 0 bases and J by 7 bases, with 10 bases between them. This CDR3 has 15 amino acids.

This clonotype was observed a handful of times. This chain connects TRBV5-4 to TRBJ1-2; D possibly corresponds to TRBD1 (6 bases). Per the germline V gene, CDR1 is SGHNT and CDR2 is YYREEE (reference sequence). Trimming took off 5 bases at V and 4 bases at J, with 12 bases between the two ends. The CDR3 contains 13 residues. Here the CDR3 reads CASRKQGLYGYTF. The CDR3 DNA is TGTGCCAGCAGGAAACAGGGTCTCTATGGCTACACCTTC.

This clonotype was picked up a small number of times. This chain uses TRBV12-3 or TRBV12-4 with TRBJ1-3; 7 bases align to TRBD1. Trimming at V came to 8 bases and at J to 5 bases, leaving 9 bases not matched to a gene. The CDR3 runs to 14 residues. CDR3 sequence reads: CASRPTGIRNTIYF. DNA for the CDR3: TGTGCCAGCCGCCCGACAGGGATAAGAAACACCATATATTTT.

Only a few counts were recorded for this clonotype. V gene TRBV30 combines with J gene TRBJ2-1, with 9 nucleotides matching TRBD1. Germline CDR1 and CDR2: GTSNPN and SVGIG (reference sequence). The ends lost 0 bases at V and 3 bases at J; junction bases unmatched: 3. CDR3 length: 15 residues. The CDR3 loop is CAWSVGQGRYNEQFF. CDR3 bases: TGTGCCTGGAGTGTGGGACAGGGTCGCTACAATGAGCAGTTCTTC.

The chain combines TRBV7-3 with TRBJ2-1; TRBD1 aligns across 7 bases. Germline lookup yields CDR1 SGHTA and CDR2 FQGTGA. The CDR3 length is 16 residues. The junction had 12 bases not matched to a gene; V was cut back by 5 bases and J by 5 bases. CDR3 nucleotide sequence: TGTGCCAGCAGCAGAACCGGGACAGTCAACCACAATGAGCAGTTCTTC. Protein product: CASSRTGTVNHNEQFF. Variable domain in full (rest from reference TRBV7-3 and TRBJ2-1): GAGVSQTPSNKVTEKGKYVELRCDPISGHTALYWYRQSLGQGPEFLIYFQGTGAADDSGLPNDRFFAVRPEGSVSTLKIQRTERGDSAVYLCASSRTGTVNHNEQFFGPGTRLTVL.

This clonotype was detected only a few times. CDR3 sequence (DNA): TGTGCCAGCAGCTTGGGGTACTCCTACGAGCAGTACGTC. Amino acids: CASSLGYSYEQYV. The rearrangement links TRBV5-5 to TRBJ2-7; D is unclear. V was shortened by 0 bases and J by 0 bases, with 4 bases between the two germline ends. This CDR3 has 13 residues. The germline V gene has CDR1 SGHKS and CDR2 YYEKEE (reference sequence).

This clonotype was seen a few times. The V call is TRBV2, the J call TRBJ1-6; D gene uncertain. V lost 6 bases and J 7 bases, leaving 10 bases between the germline ends. Germline assignment: CDR1 SNHLY and CDR2 FYNNEI. There are 13 residues in the CDR3. The CDR3 region has the DNA TGTGCCAGCAGGGGGAACGGCAATTCACCCCTCCACTTT. As protein: CASRGNGNSPLHF.

This clonotype was seen many times. J is TRBJ2-3 and V is TRBV11-2; maybe TRBD2 (6 bases). The V and J ends lost 1 base and 5 bases respectively, with 16 bases between them. Germline values: CDR1 SGHAT, CDR2 FQNNGV. The length of the CDR3 is 16 residues. CDR3 residues: CASSLGQRVSVDTQYF. The CDR3 nucleotides read TGTGCCAGCAGCTTAGGCCAGCGGGTGTCTGTAGATACGCAGTATTTT.